The rows below give T cell receptor beta chains drawn from one sample of a study of neoadjuvant anti-PD-1 for oral cavity cancer. The assay was immunoSEQ multiplex PCR, and TCRdb's table has in-frame clones only and misses some. The sample lists 75,000 or so clones; around 80% were seen once. The material was PBMCs, obtained before nivolumab (anti-PD-1) treatment. These TCRs come from a person aged 35-79 years with oral cavity squamous cell carcinoma. The conserved cysteine and the conserved F or W are not part of the CDR3 here.

length	V	J	CDR3
13	TRBV19	TRBJ1-5	ASSKTAPSNQPQH
13	TRBV5-1	TRBJ2-1	ASTTAGTTYNEQF
13	TRBV29-1	TRBJ2-1	SGAGSGRAYNEQF
11	TRBV7-3	TRBJ2-7	ASSSSTRTEQY
11	TRBV10-3	TRBJ2-7	AISQDNAGQQY
12	TRBV2	TRBJ2-3	ASNRAPGTDTQY
14	TRBV15	TRBJ2-5	ATSRGATPAQETQY
11	TRBV11-1	TRBJ2-5	ASSWGTPETQY
13	TRBV5-6	TRBJ2-2	ASSSSGIATGELF
11	TRBV2	TRBJ2-1	ASSEYRDHEQF
14	TRBV19	TRBJ1-2	ASSPNWAGTNYGYT
17	TRBV28	TRBJ1-5	ASSFLKGQGVGSNQPQH
13	TRBV9	TRBJ1-2	ASSVATQPGWGYT
16	TRBV29-1	TRBJ2-5	SVAGGRAVDAQKETQY
10	TRBV6-6	TRBJ2-7	ASSLQGDEQY
14	TRBV6-5	TRBJ1-4	ASSYSWAATNEKLF
12	TRBV19	TRBJ2-2	ASSMSDAGRELF
17	TRBV6-1	TRBJ2-1	ASSENFFGLAGGGDEQF
13	TRBV19	TRBJ1-5	ASSIDGRGNQPQH
16	TRBV4-2	TRBJ2-7	ASSQEGGLAGARYEQY
13	TRBV6-5	TRBJ2-7	ASSYSTGSSYEQY
13	TRBV5-4	TRBJ2-5	ASSFLGGGQETQY
11	TRBV27	TRBJ2-7	ASSPRTSGEQY
12	TRBV7-9	TRBJ2-7	ASSAGTATYEQY
11	TRBV2	TRBJ2-7	ASSEQGLIEQY
14	TRBV27	TRBJ2-7	ASSSPSRDRHYEQY
11	TRBV6-1	TRBJ1-5	ASSETGNQPQH
10	TRBV5-8	TRBJ1-5	ASSLMGQPQH
14	TRBV7-9	TRBJ2-1	ASSPWQGGSNNEQF
11	TRBV10-1	TRBJ2-5	ASSEAGEETQY
14	TRBV2	TRBJ2-1	ASSDGPSAINNEQF
13	TRBV27	TRBJ2-7	ASRGPRDFRDEQY
13	TRBV5-1	TRBJ2-7	ASSLERGSSYEQY
10	TRBV29-1	TRBJ1-1	SVRQGRPEAF
11	TRBV4-1	TRBJ1-2	ASSQVGSYGYT